The rows below give T cell receptor beta chains drawn from one sample of a study of beta chain features in type 1 diabetes. TCRdb keeps only in-frame clones here, not all; method: immunoSEQ multiplex PCR. The sample lists hundreds of thousands of clones, 30% occurring once. Material for sequencing was naive CD4+ T cells from blood. These receptors were collected from a man younger than 35 in good health. CDR3s include the opening cysteine and the closing phenylalanine or tryptophan.

J: TRBJ2-5
V: TRBV4-3
CDR3: CASSQDGAPLGTQYF

J: TRBJ2-3
V: TRBV7-2
CDR3: CASSLSGADTQYF

J: TRBJ2-1
V: TRBV29-1
CDR3: CSGRTGGHEQFF

J: TRBJ2-3
V: TRBV10-3
CDR3: CASSGNPSTDTQYF

J: TRBJ2-1
V: TRBV29-1
CDR3: CSVEDLSGNSYNEQFF

J: TRBJ1-2
V: TRBV2
CDR3: CASSVQGMGGYTF

J: TRBJ2-5
V: TRBV18
CDR3: CASSPFLSREETQYF

J: TRBJ2-7
V: TRBV5-1
CDR3: CASWDRGSYEQYF

J: TRBJ2-7
V: TRBV7-9
CDR3: CASSQGAGNSYEQYF

J: TRBJ2-7
V: TRBV30
CDR3: CASPPSGTVAYEQYF

J: TRBJ2-2
V: TRBV20-1
CDR3: CSATLAGELFF

J: TRBJ2-7
V: TRBV7-2
CDR3: CASSRGFYEQYF

J: TRBJ2-3
V: TRBV5-6
CDR3: CASSLAGPSTDTQYF

J: TRBJ1-1
V: TRBV4-2
CDR3: CASSRTGGLRDTEAFF